These 8 T cell receptor beta chains came from one sample sequenced in a study of T cell responses to AZD1222 COVID-19 vaccine (dated by TCRdb to about 2021). This specimen's time point label, interpreted: baseline before first vaccination. The library was generated by the immunoSEQ multiplex PCR assay. The clones in this table, taken by TCRdb from immuneACCESS, are in-frame only. Not every clone is retained; where verified, under half of the shortfall comes from an unresolved V gene, and the cause of the rest is unknown. The sample table shows 120,000 or so clones, and around 88% are seen once. The ten largest clones capture less than 6% of the sample. The sample in question was peripheral blood, obtained on day 0 of AZD1222 vaccination. These receptors were taken from an adult in good health.

The V gene is TRBV12-3 or TRBV12-4, the J gene TRBJ2-1; weak D call: TRBD2 (7 bases). Trimming pared 11 bases from V and 7 bases from J, leaving 18 bases between. This CDR3 is 13 amino acids long. The CDR3 bases are TGTGCCGGAGGGGGGGGCAGATCGAATGAGCAGTTCTTC. Its protein product is CAGGGGRSNEQFF.

The CDR3 region has the DNA TGCGCCAGCAGCTTGGGACAGGTTGGGACAGATACGCAGTATTTT. Translation gives CASSLGQVGTDTQYF. This chain links TRBV5-1 with TRBJ2-3; D is possibly TRBD1 (6 bases). The V and J ends lost 0 bases and 3 bases respectively, with 11 bases between them. Germline assignment: CDR1 SGHRS and CDR2 YFSETQ. The CDR3 is 15 residues long. Full variable domain (rest looked up from reference TRBV5-1 and TRBJ2-3): KAGVTQTPRYLIKTRGQQVTLSCSPISGHRSVSWYQQTPGQGLQFLFEYFSETQRNKGNFPGRFSGRQFSNSRSEMNVSTLELGDSALYLCASSLGQVGTDTQYFGPGTRLTVL.

CDR3 coding DNA: TGTGCCAGCAGCTTAGCGCGGGTAAGCCAGTGGAACACTGAAGCTTTCTTT. This codes for CASSLARVSQWNTEAFF. This sequence joins TRBV7-8 and TRBJ1-1; unclear D gene. The CDR3 runs 17 residues. The ends were cut back, 0 bases at V and 1 base at J, with 15 bases in the middle. Germline assignment: CDR1 SGHVS and CDR2 FQNEAQ. The variable domain in full, with the rest retrieved from reference TRBV7-8 and TRBJ1-1, is GAGVSQSPRYKVAKRGQDVALRCDPISGHVSLFWYQQALGQGPEFLTYFQNEAQLDKSGLPSDRFFAERPEGSVSTLKIQRTQQEDSAVYLCASSLARVSQWNTEAFFGQGTRLTVV.

This clone occurred once. The V gene is TRBV6-5, the J gene TRBJ2-7, with D maybe TRBD2 (5 bases). V dropped 0 bases and J dropped 3 bases, with 9 bases sitting between them. From germline, CDR1 is MNHEY and CDR2 SVGAGI. The CDR3 loop spans 14 amino acids. The CDR3 nucleotides read TGTGCCAGCAGTTACTCGAGAGGGAACTACGAGCAGTACTTC. It codes for CASSYSRGNYEQYF.

The rearrangement uses TRBV29-1 and TRBJ1-1; D uncertain. With 2 bases removed from V and 1 base from J, the gap between germline ends came to 8 bases. The germline V gene encodes CDR1 SQVTM and CDR2 ANQGSEA. This CDR3 spans 13 amino acids. The CDR3 DNA reads TGCAGCGTTGAACCACAAGAGAACACTGAAGCTTTCTTT. Amino acid sequence: CSVEPQENTEAFF.

V is TRBV11-2 and J is TRBJ1-1; D remains ambiguous. Germline V lookup: CDR1 SGHAT, CDR2 FQNNGV. This CDR3 comprises 17 residues. Deletions cut 5 bases from V and 0 bases from J, with 19 bases between. CDR3 sequence (DNA): TGTGCCAGCAGCCATTCCGTGGTGGAACTTATGAACACTGAAGCTTTCTTT. As protein: CASSHSVVELMNTEAFF. Full variable domain (remainder filled in from reference TRBV11-2 and TRBJ1-1): EAGVAQSPRYKIIEKRQSVAFWCNPISGHATLYWYQQILGQGPKLLIQFQNNGVVDDSQLPKDRFSAERLKGVDSTLKIQPAKLEDSAVYLCASSHSVVELMNTEAFFGQGTRLTVV.

A remark on this clone: At one of its ends the junction is not consistent with the germline gene, which may arise from a read error. The chain carries TRBV6-5 and TRBJ1-2, with TRBD1 as a possible D gene (6 bases). The CDR3 is 13 amino acids. Germline CDR1 reads MNHEY; CDR2 reads SVGAGI. CDR3 protein: CVSKAGAAGSGTF. As DNA, the CDR3 is TGTGTCAGCAAAGCAGGGGCCGCAGGATCGGGAACCTTC.

Here the CDR3 reads CASSQDRGMTQPQHF. As DNA, the CDR3 is TGTGCCAGCAGCCAAGATCGAGGGATGACTCAGCCCCAGCATTTT. The chain recombines TRBV4-2 with TRBJ1-5; D is ambiguous. CDR3 size: 15 residues. In germline, CDR1 is LGHNA, CDR2 YNFKEQ. V was clipped by 0 bases and J by 6 bases, with 12 bases between them.